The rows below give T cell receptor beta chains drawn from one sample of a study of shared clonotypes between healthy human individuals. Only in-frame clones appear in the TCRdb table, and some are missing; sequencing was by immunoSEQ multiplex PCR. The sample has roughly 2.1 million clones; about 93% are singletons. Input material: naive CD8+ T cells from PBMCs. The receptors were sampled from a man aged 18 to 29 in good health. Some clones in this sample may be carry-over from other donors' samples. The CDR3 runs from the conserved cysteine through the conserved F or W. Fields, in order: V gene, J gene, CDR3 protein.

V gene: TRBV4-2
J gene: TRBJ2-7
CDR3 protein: CASSQRSPSAYEQYF

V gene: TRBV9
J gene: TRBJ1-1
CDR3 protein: CASSVVDTEAFF

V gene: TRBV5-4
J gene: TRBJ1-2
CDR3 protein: CASSSVVREGYTF

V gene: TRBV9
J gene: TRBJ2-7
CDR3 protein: CASSVGTGDYEQYF

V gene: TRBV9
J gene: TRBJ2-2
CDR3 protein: CASSVTGVPTGELFF

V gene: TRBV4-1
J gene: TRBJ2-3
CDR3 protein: CASSQVGAPRDTQYF

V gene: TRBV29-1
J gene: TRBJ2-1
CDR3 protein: CSVEAAGVPSNEQFF

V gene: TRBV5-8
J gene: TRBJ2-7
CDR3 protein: CASSPAPLYF

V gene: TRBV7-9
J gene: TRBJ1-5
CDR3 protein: CASSLGQGAQPQHF

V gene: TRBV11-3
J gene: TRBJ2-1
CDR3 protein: CASSLRTSGTNEQFF

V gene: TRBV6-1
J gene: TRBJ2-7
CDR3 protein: CASSELAGGATYEQYF

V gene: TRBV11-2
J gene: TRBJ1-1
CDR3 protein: CASSLGPGRGRTEAFF

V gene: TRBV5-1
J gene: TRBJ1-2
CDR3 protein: CASSTWDSAGSYGYTF

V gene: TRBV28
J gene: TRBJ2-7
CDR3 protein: CASSPDSSYEQYF

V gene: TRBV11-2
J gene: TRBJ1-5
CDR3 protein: CASSLEAGYQPQHF

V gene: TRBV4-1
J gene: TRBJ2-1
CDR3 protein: CASSQTIPGLAGGPYNEQFF

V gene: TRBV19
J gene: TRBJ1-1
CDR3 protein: CASSSRVGNTEAFF

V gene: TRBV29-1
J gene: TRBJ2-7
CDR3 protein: CSVGTALTYEQYF

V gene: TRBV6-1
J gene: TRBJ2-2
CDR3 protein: CASNDVRAVTGELFF

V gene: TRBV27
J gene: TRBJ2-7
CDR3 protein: CASSSGRGSYEQYF

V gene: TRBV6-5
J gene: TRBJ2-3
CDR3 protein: CASSGLAGGTDTQYF

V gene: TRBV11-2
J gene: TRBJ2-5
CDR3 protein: CASSSLAETQYF

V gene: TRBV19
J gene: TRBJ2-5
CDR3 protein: CATRTSGSWETQYF

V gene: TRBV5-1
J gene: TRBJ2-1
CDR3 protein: CASSLPRDRGGHEQFF

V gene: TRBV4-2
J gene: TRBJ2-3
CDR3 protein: CASSPPGNTDTQYF

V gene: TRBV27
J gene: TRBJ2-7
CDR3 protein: CASSSRTSASYEQYF

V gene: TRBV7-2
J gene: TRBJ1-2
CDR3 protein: CASSLARANYGYTF

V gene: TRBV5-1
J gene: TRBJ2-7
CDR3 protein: CASSPEGTFGYEQYF

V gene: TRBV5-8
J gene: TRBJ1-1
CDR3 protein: CASSLVGGGTEAFF

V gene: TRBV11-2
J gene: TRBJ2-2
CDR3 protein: CASSFPVSSPYINTGELFF

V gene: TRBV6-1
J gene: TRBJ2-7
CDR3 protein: CASVDGGYEQYF

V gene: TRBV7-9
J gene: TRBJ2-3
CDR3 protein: CASSSRTSGRDTQYF

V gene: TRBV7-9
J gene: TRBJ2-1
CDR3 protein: CASSLTGNEQFF

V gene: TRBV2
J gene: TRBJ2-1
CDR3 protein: CASRDRGFEERFF

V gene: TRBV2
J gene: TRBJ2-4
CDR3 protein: CASSDLTRGNNIQYF

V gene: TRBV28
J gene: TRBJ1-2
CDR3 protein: CASSFLGRGQTNGYTF

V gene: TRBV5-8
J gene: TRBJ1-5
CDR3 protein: CASSPQPQHF

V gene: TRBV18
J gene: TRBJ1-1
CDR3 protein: CASLPDRMNTEAFF

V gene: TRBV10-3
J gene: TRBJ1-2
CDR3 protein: CATGDSANYGYTF

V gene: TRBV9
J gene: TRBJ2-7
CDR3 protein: CASSEGQAYEQYF

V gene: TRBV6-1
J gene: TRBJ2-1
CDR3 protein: CASRIGLGLLNEQFF

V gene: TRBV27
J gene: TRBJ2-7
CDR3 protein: CASSHRLESSYEQYF